This TCR beta chain was identified in a study of blood T cell repertoires in COVID-19. For the study at large: There were acute and convalescent COVID-19 samples, and they came from the United States, Italy and Spain. The cDNA or gDNA used as material had been derived from T cells, B-cell-depleted T cells, or PBMCs.

The CDR3 loop spans 14 amino acids. In germline, CDR1 is SGDLS, CDR2 YYNGEE. The ends lost 4 bases at V and 7 bases at J; junction bases unmatched: 6. Using immunoSEQ multiplex PCR, the repertoire was profiled, and TCRdb retains in-frame clones only, with some absent. Altogether roughly 140,000 clones are present, over 75% being singletons, with the ten largest covering 1.2%. This sequence was found in a woman aged 25 to 39 with acute COVID-19. Sample: PBMCs or T cells enriched from blood (not recorded which). This sequence joins TRBV9 and TRBJ2-7; TRBD1 matches at 12 bases. The CDR3 loop reads CASSRDRGLQEQYF. The CDR3 DNA sequence: TGTGCCAGCAGCCGGGACAGGGGGCTGCAGGAGCAGTACTTC.